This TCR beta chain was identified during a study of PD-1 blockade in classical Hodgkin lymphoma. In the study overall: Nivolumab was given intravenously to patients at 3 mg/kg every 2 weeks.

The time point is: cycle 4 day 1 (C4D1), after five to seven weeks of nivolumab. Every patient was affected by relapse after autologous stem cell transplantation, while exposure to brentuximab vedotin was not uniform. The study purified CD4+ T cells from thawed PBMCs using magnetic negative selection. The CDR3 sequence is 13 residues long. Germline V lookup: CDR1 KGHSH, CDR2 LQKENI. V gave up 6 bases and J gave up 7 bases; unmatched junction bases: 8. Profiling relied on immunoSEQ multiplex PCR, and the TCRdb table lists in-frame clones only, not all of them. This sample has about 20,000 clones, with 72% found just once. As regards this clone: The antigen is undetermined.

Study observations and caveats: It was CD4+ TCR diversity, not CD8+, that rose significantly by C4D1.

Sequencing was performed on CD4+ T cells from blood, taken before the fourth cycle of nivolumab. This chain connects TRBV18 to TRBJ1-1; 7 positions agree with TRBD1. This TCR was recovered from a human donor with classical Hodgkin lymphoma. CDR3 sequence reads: CASSQTGVGEAFF. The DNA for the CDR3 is TGTGCCAGCTCCCAAACAGGGGTAGGTGAAGCTTTCTTT.